Listed below are T cell receptor beta chains from one sample, sequenced in a study of Tregs in tolerant kidney transplant recipients. Sequenced by immunoSEQ multiplex PCR; TCRdb stores in-frame clones only, minus some. This table has 60,000 to 75,000 clones, 70% to 90% appearing once. The sample in question was Tregs from blood, obtained before the transplant. These TCRs come from a human donor who received a combined kidney and bone marrow transplant. Each CDR3 is given with its conserved first and last residue. D genes are given only for firm matches. Clone size is stated in some rows and not others, as once, few, many or a class when expanded.

TRBJ2-1 | TRBV15 | NA | TRBD2 | CATSRDWGLAGGRYNEQFF | TGTGCCACCAGCAGAGATTGGGGACTAGCGGGGGGGCGGTACAATGAGCAGTTCTTC
TRBJ2-3 | TRBV2 | NA | NA | CASSLDTSTDTQYF | TGTGCCAGCAGCCTCGACACGAGCACAGATACGCAGTATTTT
TRBJ2-7 | TRBV7-2 | NA | NA | CASSLDSQLSYEQYF | TGTGCCAGCAGCTTAGACAGTCAACTCTCCTACGAGCAGTACTTC
TRBJ2-1 | TRBV4-1 | NA | TRBD2 | CASSQVASGRPYNEQFF | TGCGCCAGCAGCCAAGTGGCTAGCGGGAGACCCTACAATGAGCAGTTCTTC
TRBJ2-1 | TRBV6-6 | NA | NA | CASGDNEQFF | TGTGCCAGCGGGGACAATGAGCAGTTCTTC
TRBJ2-7 | TRBV6-5 | NA | TRBD2 | CASSYLAGFYEQYF | TGTGCCAGCAGTTACCTAGCGGGCTTCTACGAGCAGTACTTC
TRBJ2-3 | TRBV6-5 | NA | NA | CASSYRGGTQYF | TGTGCCAGCAGCTACCGGGGAGGTACGCAGTATTTT
TRBJ1-6 | TRBV5-6 | NA | NA | CASSLTLSNSPLHF | TGTGCCAGCAGCTTAACCCTGTCTAATTCACCCCTCCACTTT
TRBJ2-2 | TRBV11-2 | NA | NA | CASSLGRGTGELFF | TGTGCCAGCAGCCTAGGGCGGGGCACCGGGGAGCTGTTTTTT
TRBJ1-1 | TRBV15 | few | NA | CATSRAGYRDAEAFF | TGTGCCACCAGCAGAGCAGGATACAGGGACGCTGAAGCTTTCTTT
TRBJ1-2 | TRBV2 | NA | NA | CASKVQNYGYTF | TGTGCCAGCAAGGTACAAAACTATGGCTACACCTTC
TRBJ2-4 | TRBV28 | once | NA | CASTGSGKGEAKNIQYF | TGTGCCAGCACGGGCAGCGGGAAGGGGGAGGCCAAAAACATTCAGTACTTC
TRBJ2-2 | TRBV19 | NA | NA | CASSNRAVYTGELFF | TGTGCCAGTAGTAACCGGGCCGTATACACCGGGGAGCTGTTTTTT
TRBJ1-2 | TRBV4-1 | NA | NA | CASSQTDRLLRGYTF | TGCGCCAGCAGCCAAACTGACAGGCTACTGCGGGGCTACACCTTC
TRBJ2-5 | TRBV6-6 | NA | TRBD1 | CASRDTGTAAETQYF | TGTGCCAGCAGAGATACCGGGACAGCGGCAGAGACCCAGTACTTC
TRBJ1-4 | TRBV25-1 | NA | TRBD1 | CASSGQGTHEKLFF | TGTGCCAGCAGCGGACAGGGGACGCATGAAAAACTGTTTTTT
TRBJ2-3 | TRBV4-3 | NA | TRBD2 | CASSQEGGLVMDTQYF | TGCGCCAGCAGCCAAGAGGGGGGGTTGGTGATGGATACGCAGTATTTT
TRBJ2-7 | TRBV18 | NA | NA | CASSPGGTAYEQYF | TGTGCCAGCTCACCAGGGGGGACAGCCTACGAGCAGTACTTC
TRBJ1-6 | TRBV10-3 | NA | NA | CAKTGTSNSPLHF | TGTGCCAAAACCGGGACTTCTAATTCACCCCTCCACTTT
TRBJ2-5 | TRBV4-3 | NA | TRBD2 | CASSQNPWTSGKETQYF | TGCGCCAGCAGCCAAAACCCATGGACTAGCGGAAAAGAGACCCAGTACTTC
TRBJ2-1 | TRBV6-6 | NA | TRBD2 | CASSYTGTISYNEQFF | TGTGCCAGCAGTTACACCGGGACTATCTCCTACAATGAGCAGTTCTTC
TRBJ1-5 | TRBV19 | NA | TRBD1 | CASSIGQGGQPQHF | TGTGCCAGTAGTATAGGCCAGGGGGGTCAGCCCCAGCATTTT
TRBJ2-3 | TRBV14 | once | NA | CASSYLSWADTDTQYF | TGTGCCAGCAGCTACTTAAGCTGGGCTGACACAGATACGCAGTATTTT